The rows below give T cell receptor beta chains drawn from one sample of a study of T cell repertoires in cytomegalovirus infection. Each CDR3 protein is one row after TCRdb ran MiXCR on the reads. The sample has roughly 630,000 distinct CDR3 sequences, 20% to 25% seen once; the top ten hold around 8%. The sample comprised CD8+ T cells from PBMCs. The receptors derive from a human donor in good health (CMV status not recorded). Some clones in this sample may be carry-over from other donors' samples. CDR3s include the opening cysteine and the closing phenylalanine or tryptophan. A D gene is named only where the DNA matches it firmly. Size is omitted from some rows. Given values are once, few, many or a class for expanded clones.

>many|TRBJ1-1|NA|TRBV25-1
TGTGCCAGCAGTCGGGCAGATCACACTGAAGCTTTCTTT
CASSRADHTEAFF
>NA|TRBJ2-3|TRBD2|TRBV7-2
TGTGCCAGCACCGAGACTAGCGGTCGCACAGATACGCAGTATTTT
CASTETSGRTDTQYF
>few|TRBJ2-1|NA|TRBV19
TGTGCCAGTAGTCTCAAGACCTACAATGAGCAGTTCTTC
CASSLKTYNEQFF
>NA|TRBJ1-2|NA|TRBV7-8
TGTGCCAGCAGCTTAACGTCCAGGAATAACTATGGCTACACCTTC
CASSLTSRNNYGYTF
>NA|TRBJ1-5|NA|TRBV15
TGTGCCACCAGCAGAGATCTTTCCGAGACAGCCTACACTTATCAGCCCCAGCATTTT
CATSRDLSETAYTYQPQHF
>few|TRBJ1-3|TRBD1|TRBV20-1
TGCAGTGCTACCCCCGGGACAGGGCATTCTGGAAACACCATATATTTT
CSATPGTGHSGNTIYF
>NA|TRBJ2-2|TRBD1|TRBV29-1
TGCAGCGTTGATGGGGACAGGGGCACCGGGGAGCCGTTTTTT
CSVDGDRGTGEPFF
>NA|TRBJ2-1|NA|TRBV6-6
TGTGCCCTCGGAGGGGACAGCCTCTACAATGAGCAGTTCTTC
CALGGDSLYNEQFF
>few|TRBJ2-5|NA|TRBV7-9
TGTGCCAGCAGGCCCACAGGGTACGAAGAGACCCAGTACTTC
CASRPTGYEETQYF
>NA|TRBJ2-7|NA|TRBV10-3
TGTGCCATCGGGAGATTCGGGACGGAAAGCTCCTACGAGCAGTACTTC
CAIGRFGTESSYEQYF
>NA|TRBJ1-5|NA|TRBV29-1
TGCAGCGTTGGTGGGGACTATAGCAATCAGCCCCAGCATTTT
CSVGGDYSNQPQHF
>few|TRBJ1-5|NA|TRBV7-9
TGTGCCAGCAGCTCTGAAGCCGACAGTCTCAATCAGCCCCAGCATTTT
CASSSEADSLNQPQHF
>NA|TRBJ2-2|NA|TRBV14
TGTGCCAGCAGCCAACAGCAGGTTTATCCCGGGGAGCTGTTTTTT
CASSQQQVYPGELFF
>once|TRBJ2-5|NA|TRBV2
TGTGCCAGCAGTGAACAACTTCGGCAAGAGACCCAGTCCTTC
CASSEQLRQETQSF
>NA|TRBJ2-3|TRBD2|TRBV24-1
TGTACCACCAGTGATTTGAGCGGGGGAAGCACAGATACGCAGTATTTT
CTTSDLSGGSTDTQYF